The text below deals with one T cell receptor (beta chain). This CDR3 region has 16 residues. J was trimmed by 8 bases and V by 2 bases; bases with no gene match: 11. Germline CDR1 MNHNS, CDR2 SASEGT. The data stem from a study of blood T cell repertoires in COVID-19. Across the study: Specimens from acute and convalescent COVID-19 originated in the United States, Italy and Spain. T cells, B-cell-depleted T cells, or PBMCs provided the cDNA or gDNA that served as material.

Per the original data handling: Counts of nucleated cells, estimated from reference gene primer amplification, were obtained. The data were produced by immunoSEQ multiplex PCR, yet TCRdb's version contains in-frame clones alone and is incomplete. V and J calls and clone size are copied from that table; D and trimming were computed from the DNA. The sample includes some 120,000 clones, about nine tenths of them seen just once. The V gene is TRBV6-1, the J gene TRBJ1-2; 10 nucleotides align to TRBD1. Input material: peripheral blood. The source is a middle-aged man with active COVID-19. The CDR3 here is CASSERTGTGVLGYTF. The CDR3 DNA follows: TGTGCCAGCAGTGAACGAACCGGGACAGGGGTACTGGGCTACACCTTC.